The rows below give T cell receptor beta chains drawn from one sample of a study of neurological immune-mediated disorders. MiXCR was run by TCRdb on the 5' RACE reads, yielding one entry per CDR3 protein. This table has about 38,000 distinct CDR3 sequences, around 10% appearing once. Sequencing was performed on PBMCs. The receptors derive from a man in his 60s with HTLV-1-associated myelopathy (HAM/TSP). Both conserved end residues are part of each CDR3. A D gene is named only where the DNA matches it firmly. Rows may omit the clone size; those that give it use once, few, many or a size class.

j_gene,abundance,d_gene,v_gene,CDR3aa,CDR3nt
TRBJ1-1,many,NA,TRBV20-1,CSARRIQNTEAFF,TGCAGTGCTAGGCGGATCCAGAACACTGAAGCTTTCTTT
TRBJ2-2,many,TRBD2,TRBV20-1,CSARGAGAAGELFF,TGCAGTGCTAGAGGGGCGGGAGCGGCCGGGGAGCTGTTTTTT
TRBJ2-7,many,TRBD1,TRBV6-1,CASSESDRASYEQYF,TGTGCCAGCAGTGAATCAGACAGGGCCTCCTACGAGCAGTACTTC
TRBJ2-1,many,TRBD2,TRBV29-1,CSGLAGGSEQFF,TGCAGCGGACTAGCGGGAGGGAGTGAGCAGTTCTTC
TRBJ2-2,many,TRBD2,TRBV7-3,CASSLSLAGGPTGELFF,TGTGCCAGCAGCTTAAGTCTAGCGGGAGGGCCGACCGGGGAGCTGTTTTTT
TRBJ2-3,many,TRBD2,TRBV10-3,CAISELAGGFTDTQYF,TGTGCCATCAGTGAGCTCGCGGGAGGTTTTACAGATACGCAGTATTTT
TRBJ2-1,many,NA,TRBV6-6,CASSLTLEAYNEQFF,TGTGCCAGCAGTTTAACACTAGAGGCCTACAATGAGCAGTTCTTC
TRBJ2-7,many,TRBD1,TRBV9,CASSPRTGVEEQYF,TGTGCCAGCAGCCCCAGGACAGGGGTTGAGGAGCAGTACTTC
TRBJ1-5,NA,NA,TRBV15,CATSRDPGSNKHQHF,TGTGCCACCAGCAGAGATCCGGGGTCCAATAAGCACCAGCATTTT
TRBJ2-1,many,TRBD1,TRBV29-1,CSVGGDRGASYNEQFF,TGCAGCGTTGGGGGGGACAGGGGAGCCTCCTACAATGAGCAGTTCTTC
TRBJ2-1,many,NA,TRBV9,CASSVGGPYNEQFF,TGTGCCAGCAGCGTAGGGGGCCCCTACAATGAGCAGTTCTTC
TRBJ1-2,many,TRBD1,TRBV20-1,CSASKGQEKGYTF,TGCAGTGCTAGTAAGGGACAGGAAAAAGGCTACACCTTC
TRBJ1-5,NA,NA,TRBV4-3,CASSWDPSNQPQHF,TGCGCCAGCAGCTGGGACCCCAGCAATCAACCCCAGCATTTT
TRBJ1-1,NA,TRBD1,TRBV5-1,CASTLDRGAVTEAFF,TGTGCCAGCACCCTAGACAGGGGCGCGGTCACTGAAGCTTTCTTT
TRBJ1-1,NA,NA,TRBV5-1,CASSLGSGENTEAFF,TGCGCCAGCAGCTTGGGTTCAGGGGAGAACACTGAAGCTTTCTTT
TRBJ2-2,many,TRBD2,TRBV20-1,CSARGSGSGATGELFF,TGCAGTGCTAGAGGTAGCGGGAGTGGAGCGACCGGGGAGCTGTTTTTT
TRBJ1-1,many,NA,TRBV6-6,CASSYSTGPEAFF,TGTGCCAGCAGTTACTCTACCGGGCCTGAAGCTTTCTTT
TRBJ2-2,NA,NA,TRBV14,CASSQNTYQGGELFF,TGTGCCAGCAGCCAGAACACCTACCAGGGAGGGGAGCTGTTTTTT
TRBJ2-1,many,NA,TRBV5-8,CASSSLINEQFF,TGTGCCAGCAGCTCACTCATCAATGAGCAGTTCTTC
TRBJ2-3,NA,NA,TRBV12-3/TRBV12-4,CASSQRVGTDTQYF,TGTGCCAGCAGCCAGAGGGTGGGCACAGATACGCAGTATTTT
TRBJ1-1,many,TRBD1,TRBV7-9,CATIVDRENTEAFF,TGTGCCACTATTGTGGACAGGGAAAACACTGAAGCTTTCTTT
TRBJ2-3,many,TRBD2,TRBV4-1,CASSRAATSGTDTQYF,TGCGCCAGCAGCCGGGCCGCGACTAGCGGCACAGATACGCAGTATTTT
TRBJ1-5,many,NA,TRBV5-1,CASSLEVLRDQPQHF,TGCGCCAGCAGCTTGGAGGTCCTGAGGGATCAGCCCCAGCATTTT
TRBJ2-1,many,TRBD2,TRBV9,CASSVEPPGGYNEQFF,TGTGCCAGCAGCGTAGAGCCCCCGGGGGGATACAATGAGCAGTTCTTC
TRBJ2-7,many,TRBD1,TRBV18,CASSPDRDLGDEQYF,TGTGCCAGCTCACCAGACAGGGATTTGGGCGACGAGCAGTACTTC
TRBJ2-1,many,TRBD2,TRBV11-1,CASSRSSGGYNEQFF,TGTGCCAGCAGCCGCTCTAGCGGGGGCTACAATGAGCAGTTCTTC
TRBJ2-1,many,NA,TRBV27,CASSFDGSDNEQFF,TGTGCCAGCAGTTTCGACGGGAGTGACAATGAGCAGTTCTTC
TRBJ2-7,many,NA,TRBV6-6,CASRRTTGNRDQQYF,TGTGCCAGCAGACGAACGACAGGTAACAGGGATCAGCAGTACTTC
TRBJ2-3,many,TRBD2,TRBV12-3/TRBV12-4,CASSLTSGSTDTQYF,TGTGCCAGCAGTTTGACTAGCGGTAGCACAGATACGCAGTATTTT
TRBJ2-5,many,NA,TRBV6-5,CASTQSGGTQYF,TGTGCCAGCACCCAAAGTGGGGGGACCCAGTACTTC
TRBJ2-7,NA,NA,TRBV6-2/TRBV6-3,CASSLPFVYEQYF,TGTGCCAGCAGCCTCCCGTTCGTCTACGAGCAGTACTTC
TRBJ2-1,many,TRBD1,TRBV3-1,CASRQWTGDEQFF,TGTGCCAGCAGACAGTGGACAGGGGATGAGCAGTTCTTC
TRBJ2-7,many,TRBD1,TRBV3-1,CASSQSTGDYEQYF,TGTGCCAGCAGCCAGTCGACAGGGGACTACGAGCAGTACTTC
TRBJ2-6,many,TRBD2,TRBV20-1,CSAPGGRGAGANVLTF,TGCAGTGCCCCGGGAGGACGAGGGGCGGGGGCCAACGTCCTGACTTTC
TRBJ1-3,many,TRBD1,TRBV5-1,CASSLGQGDTIYF,TGCGCCAGCAGCTTGGGACAGGGGGACACCATATATTTT
TRBJ2-7,many,NA,TRBV7-6,CASSRKRYEQYF,TGTGCCAGCAGCCGCAAGCGGTACGAGCAGTACTTC
TRBJ2-7,many,TRBD1,TRBV6-5,CASSRRDRSSYEQYF,TGTGCCAGCAGCAGACGGGACAGAAGCTCCTACGAGCAGTACTTC
TRBJ2-1,many,TRBD2,TRBV29-1,CSVSGGLMGEQFF,TGCAGCGTATCGGGAGGGCTAATGGGCGAGCAGTTCTTC
TRBJ2-7,many,TRBD1,TRBV5-1,CASSLEGQGGYEQYF,TGCGCCAGCAGCTTGGAGGGACAGGGAGGCTACGAGCAGTACTTC
TRBJ2-1,many,TRBD2,TRBV7-7,CASSSSGSSNEQFF,TGTGCTAGCAGCTCCAGCGGGAGTTCAAATGAGCAGTTCTTC
TRBJ2-2,NA,NA,TRBV27,CASRRALNTGELFF,TGTGCCTCACGTCGGGCACTAAACACCGGGGAGCTGTTTTTT
TRBJ2-1,NA,NA,TRBV7-8,CASSMTPGYEQLF,TGTGCCAGCAGCATGACTCCTGGCTATGAGCAATTATTC
TRBJ2-4,few,NA,TRBV19,CASSADLNIQYF,TGTGCCAGTAGTGCGGACCTAAACATTCAGTACTTC
TRBJ2-1,many,NA,TRBV5-6,CASSPAVGSSYNEQFF,TGTGCCAGCAGCCCCGCAGTAGGGAGCTCCTACAATGAGCAGTTCTTC
TRBJ1-6,many,NA,TRBV10-3,CAISGNLNSPLHF,TGTGCCATCAGTGGTAACCTCAATTCACCCCTCCACTTT